The 21 T cell receptor beta chains below were found in one sample sequenced in a study of cytomegalovirus exposure and HLA in healthy donors. The method was immunoSEQ multiplex PCR; TCRdb's version includes in-frame clones alone and lacks a portion of them. The table lists 150,000 to 200,000 clones, approximately 96% of them singletons, with roughly 1% in the top ten. The sample was PBMCs. The receptor source for this set is a young woman in good health and CMV-seronegative.

The rearrangement uses TRBV6-6 and TRBJ2-7, with D perhaps matching TRBD2 (5 bases). There are 14 residues in the CDR3. Deletions cut 6 bases from V and 0 bases from J, with 12 bases between. Germline CDR1 reads MNHNY; CDR2 reads SVGAGI (reference sequence). The DNA for the CDR3 is TGTGCCAGCAGGGACTTCCCGGTCTCCTACGAGCAGTACTTC. Its translation is CASRDFPVSYEQYF.

J is TRBJ2-7 and V is TRBV5-6; the D gene is possibly TRBD2 (6 bases). The V end was cut by 4 bases, the J end by 3 bases, with 14 bases between. Germline V gene sequence: CDR1 SGHDT, CDR2 YYEEEE. The CDR3 totals 14 residues. In DNA form, the CDR3 reads TGTGCCAGCAGCCTTACCCGGGGGATCTACGAGCAGTACTTC. This translates into CASSLTRGIYEQYF.

J is TRBJ2-5 and V is TRBV9; TRBD1 might be the D (6 bases). CDR1 SGDLS and CDR2 YYNGEE come from the germline V gene. Trimming removed 8 bases from V and 5 bases from J, with 19 bases in between. This CDR3 has 14 amino acids. The CDR3 coding sequence is TGTGCCAGTCGGCCCGCAGGGGTAACTGAGACCCAGTACTTC. Translated: CASRPAGVTETQYF.

The chain uses TRBV5-8 and TRBJ2-2; 11 positions match TRBD2. Germline CDR1 and CDR2: SGHTS and YDEGEE. Unmatched junction bases numbered 5, after V lost 4 bases and J lost 6 bases. The CDR3 is 15 residues long. CDR3 in DNA: TGTGCCAGCAGCCAACGGACTAGCGGGTCCGGGGAGCTGTTTTTT. Its translation is CASSQRTSGSGELFF.

The J gene is TRBJ1-2, the V gene TRBV11-2; D perhaps matches TRBD1 (6 bases). The CDR3 consists of 17 residues. Germline CDR1 SGHAT, CDR2 FQNNGV. V dropped 5 bases and J dropped 4 bases, with 23 bases sitting between them. CDR3 DNA sequence: TGTGCCAGCAGCCCCCCCTCCCTAAGAACAGGGCTCTATGGCTACACCTTC. Encoded protein: CASSPPSLRTGLYGYTF.

J is TRBJ2-1 and V is TRBV27, with 16 nucleotides matching TRBD2. J gave up 8 bases and V 3 bases, and 7 bases lay outside the gene matches. Germline V lookup: CDR1 MNHEY, CDR2 SMNVEV (reference sequence). This CDR3 has 17 residues. The CDR3 is CASSFGTSGGEWDEQFF. CDR3 DNA sequence: TGTGCCAGCAGTTTTGGGACTAGCGGGGGGGAGTGGGATGAGCAGTTCTTC.

This sequence joins TRBV6-1 and TRBJ1-6; 9 bases fit TRBD1. Germline V gene data show CDR1 as MNHNS and CDR2 as SASEGT. V lost 4 bases and J lost 4; bases outside the gene matches: 2. The CDR3 is 15 residues long. The CDR3 sequence is CASSVGTGYNSPLHF. As DNA, the CDR3 is TGTGCCAGCAGTGTGGGGACAGGGTATAATTCACCCCTCCACTTT.

J is TRBJ1-1 and V is TRBV9; possibly TRBD1 for D (5 bases). The germline V gene encodes CDR1 SGDLS and CDR2 YYNGEE. Deletions cut 5 bases from V and 0 bases from J, with 14 bases between. There are 15 residues in the CDR3. CDR3 DNA sequence: TGTGCCAGCAGGTGGGGGGAGGGCTTGAACACTGAAGCTTTCTTT. Translated, it gives CASRWGEGLNTEAFF.

The chain uses TRBV9 and TRBJ2-3; 9 nucleotides align to TRBD1. Germline V gene data show CDR1 as SGDLS and CDR2 as YYNGEE. V shed 1 base, J shed 3 bases, and the junction held 6 bases outside the gene matches. CDR3 size: 16 residues. CDR3 amino acids: CASSVRQGGVTDTQYF. CDR3 DNA: TGTGCCAGCAGCGTACGACAGGGGGGGGTGACAGATACGCAGTATTTT.

The chain has TRBV15 and TRBJ1-1, with TRBD1 as a possible D gene (5 bases). There are 16 residues in the CDR3. Trimming cost V 1 base and J 0 bases, with 12 bases left between them. Germline loops: CDR1 LNHNV, CDR2 YYDKDF (reference sequence). The CDR3: CATSRVDSPMNTEAFF. CDR3 nucleotides: TGTGCCACCAGCAGAGTCGACAGCCCCATGAACACTGAAGCTTTCTTT.

The J gene is TRBJ2-7, the V gene TRBV27; 9 bases fit TRBD2. Looked up from germline, CDR1 is MNHEY and CDR2 is SMNVEV (reference sequence). V lost 5 bases to trimming and J lost 2 bases; unmatched junction nucleotides: 1. This CDR3 spans 13 amino acids. CDR3 nucleotides: TGTGCCAGCAGTCTAGCGGGAACCTACGAGCAGTACTTC. Its protein product is CASSLAGTYEQYF.

In DNA form, the CDR3 reads TGTGCCAGCTATAGACAGGGGGCGTGGGAGACCCAGTACTTC. This codes for CASYRQGAWETQYF. The chain has TRBV5-4 and TRBJ2-5; TRBD1 matches 10 bases. The CDR3 runs to 14 residues. V was pared by 7 bases and J by 5 bases, with 8 bases of the junction left unmatched. Germline V gives CDR1 SGHNT, CDR2 YYREEE (reference sequence).

The chain couples TRBV4-2 to TRBJ2-3, with a weak D call TRBD1 (5 bases). From germline, CDR1 is LGHNA and CDR2 YNFKEQ. The CDR3 is 16 amino acids. Deletions cut 0 bases from V and 2 bases from J, with 12 bases between. The DNA for the CDR3 is TGTGCCAGCAGCCAAGAAAGGGGCCAGTACACAGATACGCAGTATTTT. The encoded protein is CASSQERGQYTDTQYF.

The rearrangement links TRBV28 to TRBJ1-5, with no clear D. V dropped 7 bases and J dropped 0 bases, with 16 bases sitting between them. Germline CDR1 MDHEN, CDR2 SYDVKM. The CDR3 length is 16 residues. The CDR3 protein is CASKTTRTSSNQPQHF. The CDR3 DNA reads as TGTGCCAGCAAGACAACACGTACCAGTAGCAATCAGCCCCAGCATTTT.

CDR3 loop: CASSYDASQYEQYF. CDR3 nucleotide sequence: TGCGCCAGCAGCTATGATGCATCCCAGTACGAGCAGTACTTC. The V gene is TRBV4-1, the J gene TRBJ2-7; D gene uncertain. With 5 bases removed from V and 4 bases from J, the gap between germline ends came to 15 bases. CDR3 length equals 14 residues. Germline-derived CDR1 and CDR2 are MGHRA and YSYEKL.

This clone was seen a single time. The genes are TRBV6-5 and TRBJ2-7, with 9 bases fitting TRBD1. V gave up 2 bases and J gave up 3 bases; unmatched junction bases: 5. This CDR3 is built from 15 residues. The germline gives CDR1 MNHEY, CDR2 SVGAGI. The CDR3 here is CASSYVGQGHYEQYF. CDR3 DNA: TGTGCCAGCAGTTACGTGGGACAGGGCCACTACGAGCAGTACTTC.

The chain joins TRBV5-6 to TRBJ2-7; the D gene is possibly TRBD1 (6 bases). The germline V gene encodes CDR1 SGHDT and CDR2 YYEEEE. With 4 bases removed from V and 0 bases from J, the gap between germline ends came to 11 bases. The CDR3 totals 14 residues. CDR3 protein: CASSQGGHSYEQYF. The CDR3 DNA sequence: TGTGCCAGCAGCCAAGGGGGACACTCCTACGAGCAGTACTTC. Full variable domain (missing parts from reference TRBV5-6 and TRBJ2-7): DAGVTQSPTHLIKTRGQQVTLRCSPKSGHDTVSWYQQALGQGPQFIFQYYEEEERQRGNFPDRFSGHQFPNYSSELNVNALLLGDSALYLCASSQGGHSYEQYFGPGTRLTVT.

The chain recombines TRBV9 with TRBJ2-5, with a possible D match to TRBD1 (6 bases). The CDR3 totals 16 residues. V was pared by 4 bases and J by 1 base, with 17 bases between. Germline V gives CDR1 SGDLS, CDR2 YYNGEE. CDR3 bases: TGTGCCAGCAGCCCCAGGGGCCTGGGCGGCCAAGAGACCCAGTACTTC. As protein: CASSPRGLGGQETQYF.

The J gene is TRBJ2-5, the V gene TRBV9; 9 nucleotides align to TRBD1. J lost 1 base, V lost 4 bases, and 11 bases had no gene match. From germline, CDR1 is SGDLS and CDR2 YYNGEE. The CDR3 length is 17 residues. CDR3 nucleotides: TGTGCCAGCAGCCCATCCCATGGGACAGGGTCCCAAGAGACCCAGTACTTC. It codes for CASSPSHGTGSQETQYF.

This rearrangement joins TRBV5-4 to TRBJ1-1; D possibly corresponds to TRBD1 (6 bases). Looked up from germline, CDR1 is SGHNT and CDR2 is YYREEE (reference sequence). The CDR3 length is 15 residues. V lost 1 base to trimming and J lost 0 bases, with 10 bases between them. The CDR3 protein is CASSLIDRMNTEAFF. CDR3 DNA: TGTGCCAGCAGCTTGATCGACAGGATGAACACTGAAGCTTTCTTT.

The chain couples TRBV7-8 to TRBJ2-3; TRBD2 matches 9 bases. Germline V gene lookup returns CDR1 SGHVS and CDR2 FQNEAQ. This CDR3 region has 15 residues. With 8 bases clipped from V and 4 bases from J, the junction kept 10 bases outside the gene matches. Written as DNA, the CDR3 is TGTGCCAGCCGTCCCTCTGGCGGGGGGGCAGATACGCAGTATTTT. It is translated as CASRPSGGGADTQYF.